The clone carrying this T cell receptor (beta chain) was observed many times. Its antigen is unidentified. V was pared by 5 bases and J by 11 bases, with 17 bases between. This CDR3 spans 13 amino acids. Per the germline V gene, CDR1 is SGHTA and CDR2 is FQGNSA. All sorted populations exceeded 98% purity. This sample stems from a study of beta chain features in type 1 diabetes. Findings and limits, study-wide: Patients with type 1 diabetes showed fewer VDJ junction insertions and more deletions. In comparison with healthy donors, patients had naive, central memory and Treg TCRB repertoires that appeared more similar. HLA influence on TCRB rearrangement stayed unresolved here.

The authors reverse transcribed all of the isolated RNA, so sequencing captured expressed TCRB transcripts. TCRdb keeps only in-frame clones here, not all; method: immunoSEQ multiplex PCR. The sample has 250,000 to 350,000 clones; less than 15% are singletons. The chain combines TRBV7-2 with TRBJ2-3; D not resolved. This clonotype was sampled from a man aged 25-45 years in good health. Sequenced input: central memory CD4+ T cells from blood. The CDR3 sequence is CASSRNGFQMQYF. CDR3 DNA: TGTGCCAGCAGCCGGAACGGTTTCCAAATGCAGTATTTT.